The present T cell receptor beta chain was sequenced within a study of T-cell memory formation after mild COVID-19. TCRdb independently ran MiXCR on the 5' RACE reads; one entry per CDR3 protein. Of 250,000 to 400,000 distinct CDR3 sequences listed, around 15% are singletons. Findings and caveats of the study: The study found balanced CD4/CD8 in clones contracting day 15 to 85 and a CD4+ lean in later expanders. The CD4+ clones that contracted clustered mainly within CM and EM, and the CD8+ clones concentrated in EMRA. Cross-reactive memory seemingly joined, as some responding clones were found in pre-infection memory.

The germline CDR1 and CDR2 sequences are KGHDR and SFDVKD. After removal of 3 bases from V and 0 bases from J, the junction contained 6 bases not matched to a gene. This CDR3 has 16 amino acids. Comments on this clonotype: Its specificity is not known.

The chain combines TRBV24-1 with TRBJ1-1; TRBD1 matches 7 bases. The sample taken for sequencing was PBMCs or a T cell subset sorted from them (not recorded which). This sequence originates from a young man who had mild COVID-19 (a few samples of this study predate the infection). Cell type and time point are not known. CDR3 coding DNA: TGTGCCACCAGTGATCTCCGGGACAGCTTGAACACTGAAGCTTTCTTT. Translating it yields CATSDLRDSLNTEAFF.